The source of this TCR beta chain is a study of CD4 T cells in relation to SARS-CoV-2 and coronaviruses. About the research overall: Crossreactive spike epitopes shared across donors were mapped to their HLA restriction. General study points: Each donor contributed either pre-pandemic or post-infection samples, not both. Around 62% of donors had memory CD4+ clonotypes crossrecognizing SARS-CoV-2 and common cold coronavirus spike.

Unexposed donor CD4+ T cells date from 2011-2018, before the COVID-19 pandemic. CDR1 MDHEN and CDR2 SYDVKM come from the germline V gene. The V gene end was trimmed by 6 bases and the J gene end by 4 bases; junction bases not matched to a gene: 10. The CDR3 contains 17 residues. With respect to this clone: Antigen unknown.

This table comes from immunoSEQ multiplex PCR, and its TCRdb copy is limited to in-frame clones, with some not included. Among about 70,000 clones, 80% to 90% were seen once, and the ten largest hold about 1.6%. Sequencing was performed on memory CD4+ T cells from PBMCs. The chain couples TRBV28 to TRBJ2-6; 9 nucleotides match TRBD1. The origin of this receptor is a human donor in good health. The CDR3 region has the DNA TGTGCCAGCAGGGGGGACAGGGTTTTCTCCGGGGCCAACGTCCTGACTTTC. This encodes CASRGDRVFSGANVLTF.